This T cell receptor (beta chain) came from a study of T cell responses to AZD1222 COVID-19 vaccine. Study context: Pooling covered second doses at about 4 or about 12 weeks.

Worth noting for this clone: Antigen unknown.

Here immunoSEQ multiplex PCR was the method, and the copy in TCRdb shows in-frame clones only, minus some. The data hold approximately 150,000 clones, with 85% to 95% observed a single time. Germline V gene sequence: CDR1 SGHDT, CDR2 YYEEEE. The CDR3 spans 12 residues. Trimming cost V 2 bases and J 7 bases, with 9 bases left between them. Study results and caveats: Clonal diversity was possibly underestimated; the donors were predominantly white British and more often female. Unmutated regions of variants are reportedly targeted by nearly half of spike-specific TCRs.

This chain links TRBV5-6 with TRBJ2-5; D is unresolved. The sample here was peripheral blood, taken on day 0 of AZD1222 vaccination. This TCR was sampled from an adult in good health. The CDR3 protein is CASSLTPGTQYF. CDR3 in DNA: TGTGCCAGCAGCTTAACCCCTGGGACCCAGTACTTC.